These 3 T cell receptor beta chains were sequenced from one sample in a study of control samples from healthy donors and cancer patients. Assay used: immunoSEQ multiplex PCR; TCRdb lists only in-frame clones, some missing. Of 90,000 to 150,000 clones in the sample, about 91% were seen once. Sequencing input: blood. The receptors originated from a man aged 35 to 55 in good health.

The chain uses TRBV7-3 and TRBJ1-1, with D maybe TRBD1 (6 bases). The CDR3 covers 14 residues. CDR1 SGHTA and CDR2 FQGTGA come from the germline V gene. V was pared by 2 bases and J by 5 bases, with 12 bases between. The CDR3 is CASSLGGSGTEAFF. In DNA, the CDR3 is TGTGCCAGCAGCTTAGGGGGCTCAGGAACTGAAGCTTTCTTT.

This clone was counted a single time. CDR3 in DNA: TGTGCCAGCACCATACCTAGGACGGGGGCAGATACGCAGTATTTT. This encodes CASTIPRTGADTQYF. The chain carries TRBV27 and TRBJ2-3, with D possibly being TRBD2 (6 bases). Germline CDR1 is MNHEY and CDR2 is SMNVEV (reference sequence). The V and J ends lost 7 bases and 4 bases respectively, with 18 bases between them. The CDR3 has 15 amino acids.

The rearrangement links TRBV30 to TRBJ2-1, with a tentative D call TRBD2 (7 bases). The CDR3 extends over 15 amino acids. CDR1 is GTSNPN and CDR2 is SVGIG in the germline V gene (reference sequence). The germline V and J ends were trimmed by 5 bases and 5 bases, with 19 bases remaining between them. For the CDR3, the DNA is TGTGCCTGGGGGACTCAACGGGGGGCCAACAATGAGCAGTTCTTC. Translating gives CAWGTQRGANNEQFF. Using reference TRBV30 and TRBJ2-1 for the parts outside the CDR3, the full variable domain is SQTIHQWPATLVQPVGSPLSLECTVEGTSNPNLYWYRQAAGRGLQLLFYSVGIGQISSEVPQNLSASRPQDRQFILSSKKLLLSDSGFYLCAWGTQRGANNEQFFGPGTRLTVL.